This T cell receptor beta chain was obtained from a study of T cell changes during pregnancy in multiple sclerosis. The repertoire was sequenced with immunoSEQ multiplex PCR; TCRdb's copy has only in-frame clones and lacks some. Seen here are roughly 35,000 clones, around 90% observed once, and the top ten hold 0.45% to 0.5%. Germline-derived CDR1 and CDR2 are GTSNPN and SVGIG (reference sequence). The CDR3 totals 18 residues. Trimming took 3 bases from V and 0 from J; bases not matched to a gene: 10. Source: CD4+ T cells from peripheral blood mononuclear cells, taken after pregnancy. This chain joins TRBV30 and TRBJ2-6; 8 bases agree with TRBD1. This clonotype originated in a female donor with multiple sclerosis, enrolled in a pregnancy study. The CDR3: CAWSYRDRHISGANVLTF. CDR3 nucleotides: TGTGCCTGGAGCTACCGGGACAGGCACATCTCTGGGGCCAACGTCCTGACTTTC.